Shown below are 21 T cell receptor beta chains from a single sample sequenced in a study of T-cell reconstitution after alpha-beta-depleted transplantation in children. This sample's TCRbeta library carried unique molecular identifier barcodes. TCRdb reanalysed the PCR reads using MiXCR and keeps one entry per CDR3 protein. The table records approximately 630,000 distinct CDR3 sequences, around 13% of them present only once. This specimen was PBMCs, taken before TCRalphabeta/CD19-depleted stem cell transplant. The origin of the receptors is a girl aged 2 to 9 with congenital amegakaryocytic thrombocytopenia, due to receive a stem cell transplant.

This clonotype was recorded at least ten times. V usage is TRBV6-5 and J usage is TRBJ2-5; D is uncertain. CDR1 and CDR2 from the germline V gene are MNHEY and SVGAGI. V was pared by 0 bases and J by 5 bases, with 10 bases between. The CDR3 has 14 residues. The CDR3 region has the DNA TGTGCCAGCAGTTACTCGGGGAACCGGGAGACCCAGTACTTC. This gives the protein CASSYSGNRETQYF.

This clonotype was seen many times. The CDR3 nucleotides are TGTGCCAGCTCACCGACTAGCGGGAGTTGGGATGAGCAGTTCTTC. As protein: CASSPTSGSWDEQFF. The chain employs TRBV18 and TRBJ2-1; 12 positions agree with TRBD2. Trimming cost V 3 bases and J 8 bases; bases outside gene matches: 5. CDR1 KGHSH and CDR2 LQKENI come from the germline V gene. The CDR3 loop spans 15 amino acids.

Ten or more counts support this clonotype. This rearrangement joins TRBV11-2 to TRBJ2-5; TRBD1 matches at 8 bases. Germline loops: CDR1 SGHAT, CDR2 FQNNGV. V trimming: 3 bases; J trimming: 7 bases; junction bases outside the gene matches: 7. This CDR3 is built from 14 residues. The CDR3 protein is CASSLGRGLPTQYF. CDR3 nucleotide sequence: TGTGCCAGCAGCTTGGGCAGGGGGCTACCGACCCAGTACTTC.

The chain joins TRBV4-1 to TRBJ2-2; TRBD2 might be the D (6 bases). The CDR3 extends over 15 amino acids. Trimming removed 1 base from V and 7 bases from J, with 13 bases in between. CDR1 is MGHRA and CDR2 is YSYEKL in the germline V gene. The CDR3, as DNA: TGCGCCAGCAGCCAAGGACTAGGGCTTAACGGGGAGCTGTTTTTT. Its protein product is CASSQGLGLNGELFF.

V usage is TRBV10-1 and J usage is TRBJ2-2; TRBD2 might be the D (5 bases). This CDR3 is built from 13 residues. The V gene's germline CDR1 is WNHNN and CDR2 SYGVQD (reference sequence). V lost 6 bases and J 6 bases, leaving 11 bases between the germline ends. In DNA form, the CDR3 reads TGCGCCAGCAGAGAAACTAGGGCCGGGGAGCTGTTTTTT. Translated: CASRETRAGELFF.

The chain is built from TRBV7-2 and TRBJ2-4; D may match TRBD1 or TRBD2 (5 bases each). This CDR3 spans 16 amino acids. Deletions cut 5 bases from V and 2 bases from J, with 16 bases between. Germline V gene data show CDR1 as SGHTA and CDR2 as FQGNSA. CDR3 loop: CASSLSGSGTKNIQYF. Written as DNA, the CDR3 is TGTGCCAGCAGCCTCTCAGGGTCGGGAACCAAAAACATTCAGTACTTC. The full variable domain, rest sourced from reference TRBV7-2 and TRBJ2-4, is GAGVSQSPSNKVTEKGKDVELRCDPISGHTALYWYRQSLGQGLEFLIYFQGNSAPDKSGLPSDRFSAERTGGSVSTLTIQRTQQEDSAVYLCASSLSGSGTKNIQYFGAGTRLSVL.

In its sample, this clonotype was seen a few times. The chain combines TRBV29-1 with TRBJ2-3; D possibly corresponds to TRBD1 (6 bases). Germline V gives CDR1 SQVTM, CDR2 ANQGSEA. The V gene lost 3 bases and the J gene lost 3 bases, with 10 bases spanning the gap. CDR3 length: 13 amino acids. The CDR3, as DNA: TGCAGCGTTGATGCAGGGGTGACAGATACGCAGTATTTT. Translation: CSVDAGVTDTQYF.

This clonotype was counted at least ten times. The CDR3 loop is CASSSRGHDSPLHF. Here the CDR3 DNA reads TGTGCCAGCAGTTCCAGGGGGCATGATTCACCCCTCCACTTT. The chain uses TRBV12-3 or TRBV12-4 and TRBJ1-6; TRBD1 matches 8 bases. V was clipped by 4 bases and J by 8 bases; unmatched bases: 4. The CDR3 totals 14 residues.

J is TRBJ1-2 and V is TRBV10-3; no clear D gene. The V and J ends lost 6 bases and 2 bases respectively, with 19 bases between them. Looked up from germline, CDR1 is ENHRY and CDR2 is SYGVKD. The CDR3 runs to 16 residues. Here the CDR3 reads CAISSESGTTNYGYTF. CDR3 coding DNA: TGTGCCATCAGCAGCGAATCGGGCACGACGAACTATGGCTACACCTTC.

This clonotype was seen at least ten times. This chain joins TRBV20-1 and TRBJ2-3, with 14 bases matching TRBD2. V shed 6 bases and J 6 bases; nucleotides not matched to a gene: 2. The CDR3 is 13 amino acids. The V gene's germline CDR1 is DFQATT and CDR2 SNEGSKA (reference sequence). The CDR3 DNA is TGCAGTGCCCGGACTAGCGGGAGGGATACGCAGTATTTT. Its protein product is CSARTSGRDTQYF.

The genes are TRBV4-2 and TRBJ2-5, with 8 nucleotides matching TRBD2. Trimming removed 3 bases from V and 1 base from J; junction bases left unmatched: 4. This CDR3 has 15 residues. Germline V lookup: CDR1 LGHNA, CDR2 YNFKEQ. CDR3 bases: TGTGCCAGCAGCCACCCCACTAGCGGCCAAGAGACCCAGTACTTC. Residues: CASSHPTSGQETQYF.

To note about this clonotype: Just one base apart from a much larger clone, this may be a read error. The chain joins TRBV5-1 to TRBJ2-7, with 10 nucleotides matching TRBD2. The CDR3 sequence is 15 residues long. Germline V lookup: CDR1 SGHRS, CDR2 YFSETQ. The CDR3 DNA is TGCGCCAGCAGCCGAATAGCGGGAGGATCCTACGAGCTGTACTTC. It specifies CASSRIAGGSYELYF.

The sample holds many counts of this clonotype. The chain uses TRBV20-1 and TRBJ1-5; D not resolved. The germline gives CDR1 DFQATT, CDR2 SNEGSKA (reference sequence). With 5 bases removed from V and 4 bases from J, the gap between germline ends came to 15 bases. This CDR3 spans 14 amino acids. CDR3 residues: CSALSASSNQPQHF. CDR3 in DNA: TGCAGTGCTCTAAGCGCGTCAAGTAATCAGCCCCAGCATTTT.

This chain connects TRBV7-9 to TRBJ2-1, with 9 bases matching TRBD2. The CDR3 consists of 16 residues. Losses at the gene ends were 5 bases for V and 2 bases for J; bases not matched to a gene: 7. Looked up from germline, CDR1 is SEHNR and CDR2 is FQNEAQ (reference sequence). The CDR3 sequence: CASSDTLAGPYNEQFF. DNA for the CDR3: TGTGCCAGCAGCGACACTCTAGCGGGACCCTACAATGAGCAGTTCTTC.

This clonotype has at least ten counts. The gene calls are TRBV5-1 and TRBJ1-2; D is unclear. Germline V gene sequence: CDR1 SGHRS, CDR2 YFSETQ. The CDR3 sequence is 14 residues long. Trimming removed 0 bases at V and 4 bases at J, with 10 bases between. The CDR3 reads CASSLGATIYGYTF. In DNA, the CDR3 is TGCGCCAGCAGCTTGGGGGCCACAATCTATGGCTACACCTTC. The complete variable domain, with remaining parts taken from reference TRBV5-1 and TRBJ1-2, reads KAGVTQTPRYLIKTRGQQVTLSCSPISGHRSVSWYQQTPGQGLQFLFEYFSETQRNKGNFPGRFSGRQFSNSRSEMNVSTLELGDSALYLCASSLGATIYGYTFGSGTRLTVV.

The chain carries TRBV7-2 and TRBJ2-5; D is perhaps TRBD2 (5 bases). Trimming removed 0 bases from V and 5 bases from J, with 13 bases in between. Germline V gives CDR1 SGHTA, CDR2 FQGNSA. This CDR3 has 15 residues. The CDR3 nucleotides read TGTGCCAGCAGCTTAGCTGTTGGACGAGGGGAGACCCAGTACTTC. As protein: CASSLAVGRGETQYF.

Only a few counts were recorded for this clonotype. The rearrangement uses TRBV12-3 or TRBV12-4 and TRBJ2-1; D may be TRBD1 or TRBD2 (7 bases each). This CDR3 comprises 16 residues. V was shortened by 2 bases and J by 4 bases, with 15 bases between the two germline ends. The CDR3 nucleotides are TGTGCCAGCAGTTTAAGGGTCAGGGGGGGTTACAATGAGCAGTTCTTC. Translated, it gives CASSLRVRGGYNEQFF.

The genes are TRBV29-1 and TRBJ2-3, with 7 bases identical to TRBD1. The CDR3 has 17 amino acids. Germline loops: CDR1 SQVTM, CDR2 ANQGSEA. With 0 bases clipped from V and 2 bases from J, the junction kept 11 bases outside the gene matches. CDR3 in DNA: TGCAGCGTTGAAGATCGGGACAGCTTCGGAATCACAGATACGCAGTATTTT. Protein sequence: CSVEDRDSFGITDTQYF.

This clonotype was seen at least ten times. This chain connects TRBV9 to TRBJ2-3, with D possibly TRBD1 on 5 matching bases. Germline lookup yields CDR1 SGDLS and CDR2 YYNGEE. This CDR3 is 14 amino acids long. Trimming removed 3 bases at V and 4 bases at J, with 12 bases between. This chain's CDR3 is CASSADKGSDTQYF. CDR3 DNA: TGTGCCAGCAGCGCTGACAAGGGGTCAGATACGCAGTATTTT.

This clonotype has just a few counts. The chain employs TRBV12-3 or TRBV12-4 and TRBJ2-1; 14 bases align to TRBD2. The CDR3 runs to 16 residues. The V gene end was trimmed by 7 bases and the J gene end by 7 bases; junction bases not matched to a gene: 9. Here the CDR3 reads CASTLGLAGVVNEQFF. The CDR3 DNA is TGTGCCAGCACTCTGGGACTAGCGGGAGTGGTAAATGAGCAGTTCTTC.

This clonotype was detected a few times. The chain uses TRBV20-1 and TRBJ2-3; 9 positions match TRBD2. The CDR3 is 16 residues long. Trimming at V came to 4 bases and at J to 2 bases, leaving 10 bases not matched to a gene. The V gene's germline CDR1 is DFQATT and CDR2 SNEGSKA (reference sequence). The CDR3 is CSATLASGVYTDTQYF. The CDR3 DNA reads as TGCAGTGCTACCTTGGCTAGCGGGGTCTACACAGATACGCAGTATTTT.